The 15 T cell receptor beta chains below all came from one sample that was sequenced in a study of T cell changes during pregnancy in multiple sclerosis. The data were produced by immunoSEQ multiplex PCR, yet TCRdb's version contains in-frame clones alone and is incomplete. Of tens of thousands of clones in the sample, approximately 90% are singletons; the top ten hold 2.5% to 3%. The input for sequencing was peripheral blood, taken before pregnancy. Source of these receptors: a female donor with multiple sclerosis, enrolled in a pregnancy study.

The CDR3 here is CASSSGAGQPQHF. CDR3 sequence (DNA): TGCGCCAGCAGCTCCGGGGCGGGACAGCCCCAGCATTTT. The chain combines TRBV5-1 with TRBJ1-5, with D possibly TRBD1 on 5 matching bases. The V gene lost 3 bases and the J gene lost 7 bases, with 11 bases spanning the gap. The CDR3 spans 13 residues. Looked up from germline, CDR1 is SGHRS and CDR2 is YFSETQ.

The chain couples TRBV7-8 to TRBJ2-7; 12 bases match TRBD1. CDR3 length: 15 residues. V gave up 8 bases and J gave up 6 bases; unmatched junction bases: 11. The germline CDR1 and CDR2 sequences are SGHVS and FQNEAQ. The CDR3 reads CASGYPGQGAGEQYF. The DNA of the CDR3 is TGTGCCAGCGGTTATCCGGGACAGGGGGCCGGCGAGCAGTACTTC.

The genes are TRBV18 and TRBJ2-7; D uncertain. CDR1 is KGHSH, CDR2 LQKENI, per germline. The CDR3 has 13 residues. V was pared by 1 base and J by 6 bases, with 10 bases between. CDR3: CASSPLSGFEQYF. CDR3 in DNA: TGTGCCAGCTCACCACTGTCAGGCTTCGAGCAGTACTTC. The whole variable domain, filled in from reference TRBV18 and TRBJ2-7, reads NAGVMQNPRHLVRRRGQEARLRCSPMKGHSHVYWYRQLPEEGLKFMVYLQKENIIDESGMPKERFSAEFPKEGPSILRIQQVVRGDSAAYFCASSPLSGFEQYFGPGTRLTVT.

CDR3 in amino acids: CASRRGGQGRNYGYTF. CDR3 coding DNA: TGTGCCAGCCGCCGTGGGGGACAGGGCCGTAACTATGGCTACACCTTC. V gene TRBV28 combines with J gene TRBJ1-2; 9 nucleotides line up with TRBD1. Trimming took 8 bases from V and 1 from J; bases not matched to a gene: 11. This CDR3 region has 16 residues. Germline V gene data show CDR1 as MDHEN and CDR2 as SYDVKM.

This chain connects TRBV29-1 to TRBJ2-2; 10 bases match TRBD1. Germline assignment: CDR1 SQVTM and CDR2 ANQGSEA. The CDR3 contains 15 residues. V lost 4 bases, J lost 4 bases, and 6 bases stayed unmatched. DNA of the CDR3: TGCAGCGTTGGAGGAGGACAGGGGGTCACCGGGGAGCTGTTTTTT. Residues: CSVGGGQGVTGELFF.

This chain joins TRBV2 and TRBJ2-2, with D possibly being TRBD2 (6 bases). CDR1 is SNHLY, CDR2 FYNNEI, per germline. This CDR3 spans 14 amino acids. Deletions cut 2 bases from V and 6 bases from J, with 10 bases between. The CDR3 sequence is CASSEWGRSGELFF. The DNA for the CDR3 is TGTGCCAGCAGTGAATGGGGGAGGTCCGGGGAGCTGTTTTTT.

J is TRBJ2-1 and V is TRBV30; D remains unclear. Germline V lookup: CDR1 GTSNPN, CDR2 SVGIG (reference sequence). V was pared by 4 bases and J by 0 bases, with 13 bases between. The CDR3 is made up of 15 amino acids. CDR3 in amino acids: CAWNSGLLSYNEQFF. For the CDR3, the DNA is TGTGCCTGGAACAGTGGGCTCCTCTCCTACAATGAGCAGTTCTTC. The complete variable domain, with remaining parts taken from reference TRBV30 and TRBJ2-1, reads SQTIHQWPATLVQPVGSPLSLECTVEGTSNPNLYWYRQAAGRGLQLLFYSVGIGQISSEVPQNLSASRPQDRQFILSSKKLLLSDSGFYLCAWNSGLLSYNEQFFGPGTRLTVL.

The chain links TRBV5-6 to TRBJ1-4, with 8 bases lining up with TRBD1. The germline V gene encodes CDR1 SGHDT and CDR2 YYEEEE. The CDR3 has 12 amino acids. Trimming took 2 bases from V and 10 from J; bases not matched to a gene: 1. The CDR3 is CASSLTGGKLFF. The CDR3 coding sequence is TGTGCCAGCAGCTTAACAGGGGGAAAACTGTTTTTT.

The count of this clone is one. The chain couples TRBV9 to TRBJ2-1; D may be TRBD1 (5 bases). The CDR3 sequence is 15 residues long. Germline loops: CDR1 SGDLS, CDR2 YYNGEE. Trimming shortened V by 0 bases and J by 8 bases, and 15 bases separated the two germline ends. CDR3 protein: CASSVEGAESDEQFF. The CDR3, as DNA: TGTGCCAGCAGCGTAGAAGGGGCGGAGAGCGATGAGCAGTTCTTC.

The chain combines TRBV28 with TRBJ2-2; 11 bases are a match to TRBD1. The germline V gene has CDR1 MDHEN and CDR2 SYDVKM. V was pared by 3 bases and J by 8 bases, with 11 bases of the junction left unmatched. The CDR3 is 17 amino acids. CDR3 amino acids: CASSLYSGTGGTGELFF. CDR3 coding DNA: TGTGCCAGCAGTTTGTACTCCGGGACAGGGGGAACGGGGGAGCTGTTTTTT.

The chain uses TRBV5-6 and TRBJ1-3, with D unclear. The CDR3 length is 16 residues. Germline V gene lookup returns CDR1 SGHDT and CDR2 YYEEEE. The V and J ends lost 0 bases and 0 bases respectively, with 10 bases between them. The chain's CDR3 is CASSLGGAASGNTIYF. CDR3 nucleotide sequence: TGTGCCAGCAGCTTGGGGGGAGCGGCCTCTGGAAACACCATATATTTT.

The chain combines TRBV29-1 with TRBJ1-2, with 10 bases fitting TRBD1. V lost 6 bases to trimming and J lost 13 bases; unmatched junction nucleotides: 5. Germline V gene data show CDR1 as SQVTM and CDR2 as ANQGSEA. The CDR3 sequence is 10 residues long. Here the CDR3 reads CSVGGTGATF. Here the CDR3 DNA reads TGCAGCGTGGGGGGGACAGGGGCCACCTTC.

The chain is built from TRBV7-8 and TRBJ2-1, with 10 bases lining up with TRBD2. V shed 5 bases, J shed 5 bases, and the junction held 9 bases outside the gene matches. The CDR3 sequence is 16 residues long. CDR1 is SGHVS and CDR2 is FQNEAQ in the germline V gene. CDR3 in DNA: TGTGCCAGCAGCATCTTCAGCGGGAGGGGTAACAATGAGCAGTTCTTC. Translation gives CASSIFSGRGNNEQFF.

The chain recombines TRBV27 with TRBJ2-5, with D tentatively TRBD2 (6 bases). V was pared by 6 bases and J by 7 bases, with 15 bases between. From germline, CDR1 is MNHEY and CDR2 SMNVEV (reference sequence). This CDR3 region has 13 residues. CDR3 residues: CASSPGRPGTQYF. For the CDR3, the DNA is TGTGCCAGCAGCCCTGGGAGGCCGGGGACCCAGTACTTC.

The chain links TRBV5-1 to TRBJ2-7; TRBD1 aligns across 8 bases. Germline CDR1 is SGHRS and CDR2 is YFSETQ. The V and J ends lost 4 bases and 6 bases, in that order; junction bases with no gene match: 9. The CDR3 totals 14 residues. The CDR3 coding sequence is TGCGCCAGCAGCGTAGGGACAGGAAGTCCCGAGCAGTACTTC. Protein: CASSVGTGSPEQYF.